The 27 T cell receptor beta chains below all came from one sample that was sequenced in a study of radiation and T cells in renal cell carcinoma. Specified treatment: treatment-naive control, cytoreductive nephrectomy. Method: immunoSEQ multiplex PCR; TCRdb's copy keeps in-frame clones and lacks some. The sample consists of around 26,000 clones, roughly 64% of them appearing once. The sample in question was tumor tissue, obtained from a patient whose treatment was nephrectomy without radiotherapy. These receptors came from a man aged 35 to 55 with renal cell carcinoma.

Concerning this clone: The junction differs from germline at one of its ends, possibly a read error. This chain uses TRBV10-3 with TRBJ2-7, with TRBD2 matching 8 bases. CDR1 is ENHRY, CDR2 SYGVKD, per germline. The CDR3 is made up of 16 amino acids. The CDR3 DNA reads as TGTGCCAGCAGTGAATCGGGGGGGAGTTACTCCTACGAGCAGTACTTC. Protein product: CASSESGGSYSYEQYF.

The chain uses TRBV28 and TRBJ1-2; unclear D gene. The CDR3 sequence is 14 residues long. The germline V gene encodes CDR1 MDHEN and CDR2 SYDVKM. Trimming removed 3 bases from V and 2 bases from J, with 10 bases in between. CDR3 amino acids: CASSFQGINYGYTF. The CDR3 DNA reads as TGTGCCAGCAGTTTCCAAGGGATCAACTATGGCTACACCTTC.

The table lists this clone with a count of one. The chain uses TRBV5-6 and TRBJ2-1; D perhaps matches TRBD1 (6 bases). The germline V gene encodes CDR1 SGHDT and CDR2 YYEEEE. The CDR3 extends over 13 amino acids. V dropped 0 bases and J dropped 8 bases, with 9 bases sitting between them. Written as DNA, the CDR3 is TGTGCCAGCAGCTTGGTACAGGGCGATGAGCAGTTCTTC. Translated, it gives CASSLVQGDEQFF.

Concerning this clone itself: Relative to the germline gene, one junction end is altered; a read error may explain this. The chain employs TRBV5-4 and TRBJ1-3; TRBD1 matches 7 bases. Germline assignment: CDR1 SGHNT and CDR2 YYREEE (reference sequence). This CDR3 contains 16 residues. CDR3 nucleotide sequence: TGCGCCAGCAGCCAAGATGTGCAGGGGGGTGGAAACACCATATATTTT. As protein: CASSQDVQGGGNTIYF. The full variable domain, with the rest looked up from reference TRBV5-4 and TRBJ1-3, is ETGVTQSPTHLIKTRGQQVTLRCSSQSGHNTVSWYQQALGQGPQFIFQYYREEENGRGNFPPRFSGLQFPNYSSELNVNALELDDSALYLCASSQDVQGGGNTIYFGEGSWLTVV.

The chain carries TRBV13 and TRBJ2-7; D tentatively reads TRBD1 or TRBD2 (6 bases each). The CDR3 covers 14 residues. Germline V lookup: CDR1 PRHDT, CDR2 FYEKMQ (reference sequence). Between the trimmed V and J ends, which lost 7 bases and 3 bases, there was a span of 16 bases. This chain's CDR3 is CASTLRGELYEQYF. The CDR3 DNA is TGTGCCAGCACACTTAGGGGGGAGCTCTACGAGCAGTACTTC.

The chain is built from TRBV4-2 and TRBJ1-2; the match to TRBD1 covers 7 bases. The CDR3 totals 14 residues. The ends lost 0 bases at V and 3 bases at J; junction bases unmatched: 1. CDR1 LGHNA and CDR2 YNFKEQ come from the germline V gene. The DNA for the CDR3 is TGTGCCAGCAGCCAAGATCAGGGGGACTATGGCTACACCTTC. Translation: CASSQDQGDYGYTF.

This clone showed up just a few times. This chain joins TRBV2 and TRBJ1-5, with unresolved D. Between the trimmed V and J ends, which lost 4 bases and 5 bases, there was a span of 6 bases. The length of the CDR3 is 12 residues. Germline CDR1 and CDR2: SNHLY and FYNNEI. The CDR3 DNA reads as TGTGCCAGCAGTGCCAATCATCAGCCCCAGCATTTT. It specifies CASSANHQPQHF. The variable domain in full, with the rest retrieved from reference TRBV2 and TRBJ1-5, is EPEVTQTPSHQVTQMGQEVILRCVPISNHLYFYWYRQILGQKVEFLVSFYNNEISEKSEIFDDQFSVERPDGSNFTLKIRSTKLEDSAMYFCASSANHQPQHFGDGTRLSIL.

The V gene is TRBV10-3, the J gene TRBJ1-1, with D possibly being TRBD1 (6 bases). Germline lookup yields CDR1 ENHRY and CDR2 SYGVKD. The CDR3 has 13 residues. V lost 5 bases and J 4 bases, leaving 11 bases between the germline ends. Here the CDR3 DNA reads TGTGCCATCAGTCCACAGGGAAGCACTGAAGCTTTCTTT. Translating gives CAISPQGSTEAFF.

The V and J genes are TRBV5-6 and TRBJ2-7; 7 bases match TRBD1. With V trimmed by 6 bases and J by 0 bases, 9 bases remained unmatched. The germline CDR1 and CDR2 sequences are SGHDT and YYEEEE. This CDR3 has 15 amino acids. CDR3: CASTAGTANSYEQYV. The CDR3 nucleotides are TGTGCCAGCACCGCCGGGACAGCTAACTCCTACGAGCAGTACGTC.

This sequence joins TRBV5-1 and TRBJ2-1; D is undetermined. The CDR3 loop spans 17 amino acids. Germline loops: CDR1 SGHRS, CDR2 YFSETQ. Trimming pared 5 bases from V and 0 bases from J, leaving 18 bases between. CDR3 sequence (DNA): TGCGCCAGCAGTTTTCAAACACTGCCCAGCTCCTACAATGAGCAGTTCTTC. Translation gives CASSFQTLPSSYNEQFF.

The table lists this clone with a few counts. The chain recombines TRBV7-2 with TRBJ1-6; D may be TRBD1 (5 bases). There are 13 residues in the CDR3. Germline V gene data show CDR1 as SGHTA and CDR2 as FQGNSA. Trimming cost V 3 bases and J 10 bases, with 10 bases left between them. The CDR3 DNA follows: TGTGCCAGCAGCTTGGGGGACGGGTCACCCCTCCACTTT. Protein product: CASSLGDGSPLHF.

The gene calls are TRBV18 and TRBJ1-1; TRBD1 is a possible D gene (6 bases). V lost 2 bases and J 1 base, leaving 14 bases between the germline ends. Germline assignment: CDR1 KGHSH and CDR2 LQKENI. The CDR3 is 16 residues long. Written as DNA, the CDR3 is TGTGCCAGCTCACCAGCGACAGGCGCACCGAACACTGAAGCTTTCTTT. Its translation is CASSPATGAPNTEAFF.

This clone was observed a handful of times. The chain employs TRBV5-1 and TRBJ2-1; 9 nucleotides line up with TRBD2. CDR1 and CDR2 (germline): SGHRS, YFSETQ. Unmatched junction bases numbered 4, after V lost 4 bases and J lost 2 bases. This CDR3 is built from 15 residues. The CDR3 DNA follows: TGCGCCAGCAGCGCTACTAGCGGGCCCTACAATGAGCAGTTCTTC. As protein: CASSATSGPYNEQFF.

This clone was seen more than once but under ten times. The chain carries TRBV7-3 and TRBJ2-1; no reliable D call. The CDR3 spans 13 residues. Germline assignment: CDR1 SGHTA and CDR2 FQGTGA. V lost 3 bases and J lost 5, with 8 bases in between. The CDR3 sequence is CASSFGSNNEQFF. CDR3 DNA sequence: TGTGCCAGCAGCTTTGGCAGCAACAATGAGCAGTTCTTC.

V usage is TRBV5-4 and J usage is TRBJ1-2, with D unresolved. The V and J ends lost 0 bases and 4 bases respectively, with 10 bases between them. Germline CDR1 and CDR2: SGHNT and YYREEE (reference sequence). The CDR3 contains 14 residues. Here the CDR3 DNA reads TGTGCCAGCAGCTTGGCCGGCATCTTCTATGGCTACACCTTC. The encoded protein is CASSLAGIFYGYTF.

The CDR3 DNA reads as TGTGCCAGCAGCGAGCGTGCAGGGGCCAGTAATGGCTACACCTTC. This translates into CASSERAGASNGYTF. The chain couples TRBV9 to TRBJ1-2; a weak D match, TRBD1 (6 bases). Germline CDR1 SGDLS, CDR2 YYNGEE. The CDR3 extends over 15 amino acids. V lost 3 bases and J 6 bases, leaving 18 bases between the germline ends.

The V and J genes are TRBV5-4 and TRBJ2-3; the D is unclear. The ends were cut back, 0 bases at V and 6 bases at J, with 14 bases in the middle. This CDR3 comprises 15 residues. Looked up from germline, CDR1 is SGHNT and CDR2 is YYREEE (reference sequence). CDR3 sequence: CASSLVGTRWDTQYF. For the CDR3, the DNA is TGTGCCAGCAGCTTGGTGGGCACGCGGTGGGATACGCAGTATTTT. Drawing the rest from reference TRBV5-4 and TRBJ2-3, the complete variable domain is ETGVTQSPTHLIKTRGQQVTLRCSSQSGHNTVSWYQQALGQGPQFIFQYYREEENGRGNFPPRFSGLQFPNYSSELNVNALELDDSALYLCASSLVGTRWDTQYFGPGTRLTVL.

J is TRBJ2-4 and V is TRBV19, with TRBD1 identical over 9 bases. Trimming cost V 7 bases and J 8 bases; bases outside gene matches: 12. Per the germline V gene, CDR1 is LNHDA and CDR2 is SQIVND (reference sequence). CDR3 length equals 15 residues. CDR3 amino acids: CASTLTPGQGDIQYF. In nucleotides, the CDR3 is TGTGCCAGTACCCTTACTCCGGGACAGGGTGACATTCAGTACTTC.

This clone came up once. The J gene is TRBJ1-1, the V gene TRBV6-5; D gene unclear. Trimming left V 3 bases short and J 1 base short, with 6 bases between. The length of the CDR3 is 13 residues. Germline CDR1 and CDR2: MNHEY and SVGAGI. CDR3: CASSYGRNTEAFF. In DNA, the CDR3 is TGTGCCAGCAGTTATGGGAGGAACACTGAAGCTTTCTTT.

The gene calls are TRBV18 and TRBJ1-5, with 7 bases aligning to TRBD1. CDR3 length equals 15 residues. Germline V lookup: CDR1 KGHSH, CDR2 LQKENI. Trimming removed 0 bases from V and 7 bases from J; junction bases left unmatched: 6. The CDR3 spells CASSPPGTAGQPQHF. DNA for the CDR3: TGTGCCAGCTCACCACCCGGGACAGCCGGACAGCCCCAGCATTTT.

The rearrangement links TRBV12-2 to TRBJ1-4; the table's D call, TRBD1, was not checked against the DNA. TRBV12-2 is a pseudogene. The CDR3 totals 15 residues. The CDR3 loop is CASRWRTVPDEKLFF. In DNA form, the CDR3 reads TGTGCAAGTCGCTGGCGGACAGTTCCCGATGAAAAACTGTTTTTT.

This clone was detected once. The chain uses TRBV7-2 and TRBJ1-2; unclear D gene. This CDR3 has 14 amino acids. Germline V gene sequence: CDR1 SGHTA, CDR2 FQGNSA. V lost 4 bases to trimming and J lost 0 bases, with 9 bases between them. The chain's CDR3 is CASSSDRANYGYTF. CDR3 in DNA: TGTGCCAGCAGCTCAGATAGAGCTAACTATGGCTACACCTTC.

DNA for the CDR3: TGCGCCAGCAGCCAGATTAGCGGGGGTAACGGTGAGCAGTTCTTC. Translated, it gives CASSQISGGNGEQFF. The chain combines TRBV4-3 with TRBJ2-1, with 9 nucleotides matching TRBD2. Germline assignment: CDR1 LGHNA and CDR2 YSLEER. This CDR3 is 15 amino acids long. Trimming took 3 bases from V and 9 from J; bases not matched to a gene: 9.

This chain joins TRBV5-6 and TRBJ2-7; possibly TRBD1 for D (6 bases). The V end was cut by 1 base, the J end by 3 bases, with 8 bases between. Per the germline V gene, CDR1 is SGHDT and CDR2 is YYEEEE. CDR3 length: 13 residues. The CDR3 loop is CASSLQQGYEQYV. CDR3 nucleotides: TGTGCCAGCAGCTTGCAACAGGGCTACGAGCAGTACGTC.

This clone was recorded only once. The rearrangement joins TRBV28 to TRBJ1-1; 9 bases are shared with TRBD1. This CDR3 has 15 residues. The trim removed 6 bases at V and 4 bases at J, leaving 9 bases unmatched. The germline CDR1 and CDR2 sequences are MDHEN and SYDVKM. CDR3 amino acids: CASSPLRTGATEAFF. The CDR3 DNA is TGTGCCAGCAGCCCTCTCCGGACAGGGGCCACTGAAGCTTTCTTT. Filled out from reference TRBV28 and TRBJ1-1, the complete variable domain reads DVKVTQSSRYLVKRTGEKVFLECVQDMDHENMFWYRQDPGLGLRLIYFSYDVKMKEKGDIPEGYSVSREKKERFSLILESASTNQTSMYLCASSPLRTGATEAFFGQGTRLTVV.

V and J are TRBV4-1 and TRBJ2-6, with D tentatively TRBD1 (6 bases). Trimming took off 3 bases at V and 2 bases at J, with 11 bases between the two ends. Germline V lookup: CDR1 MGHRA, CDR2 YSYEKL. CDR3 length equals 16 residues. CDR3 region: CASSQDSSTGANVLTF. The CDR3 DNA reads TGCGCCAGCAGCCAGGACAGTTCTACTGGGGCCAACGTCCTGACTTTC.

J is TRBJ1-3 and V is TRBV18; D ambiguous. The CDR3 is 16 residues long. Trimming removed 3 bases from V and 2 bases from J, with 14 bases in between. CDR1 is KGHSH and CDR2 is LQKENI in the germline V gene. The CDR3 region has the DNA TGTGCCAGCTCACCTCAACTTTCAGTCCCTGGAAACACCATATATTTT. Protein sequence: CASSPQLSVPGNTIYF.